A selection of T cell receptor beta chains follows, all from one sample in a study of blood T cell repertoires in COVID-19. TCRdb keeps only in-frame clones here, not all; method: immunoSEQ multiplex PCR. The repertoire holds around 190,000 clones, with around 83% as singletons. The sequencing sample was made of peripheral blood. The receptors come from a human donor in a cohort sampled during active COVID-19. The CDR3 runs from the conserved cysteine through the conserved F or W. The D gene is left open where the match is weak. Expanded clones get a size class; other rows say once, few or many, or leave the size out.

V gene: TRBV18
D gene: TRBD2
J gene: TRBJ2-7
clone size: NA
CDR3 protein: CASSPGAGVIFHEQYF
CDR3 DNA: TGTGCCAGCTCACCAGGAGCGGGGGTCATCTTCCACGAGCAGTACTTC

V gene: TRBV9
D gene: TRBD1
J gene: TRBJ2-4
clone size: few
CDR3 protein: CASSVGAGTENIQYF
CDR3 DNA: TGTGCCAGCAGCGTGGGGGCCGGGACAGAAAACATTCAGTACTTC

V gene: TRBV28
D gene: TRBD2
J gene: TRBJ2-7
clone size: NA
CDR3 protein: CASTIGLAAYEQYF
CDR3 DNA: TGTGCCAGCACCATTGGCCTAGCGGCCTACGAGCAGTACTTC

V gene: TRBV19
D gene: TRBD1
J gene: TRBJ1-1
clone size: NA
CDR3 protein: CASRWTGMNTEAFF
CDR3 DNA: TGTGCCAGTAGGTGGACAGGCATGAACACTGAAGCTTTCTTT

V gene: TRBV7-3
D gene: TRBD1
J gene: TRBJ2-5
clone size: NA
CDR3 protein: CASAPDRGSETQYF
CDR3 DNA: TGTGCCAGCGCCCCGGACAGGGGTAGCGAGACCCAGTACTTC

V gene: TRBV11-1
D gene: NA
J gene: TRBJ1-2
clone size: NA
CDR3 protein: CASSSTGGPVYGYTF
CDR3 DNA: TGTGCCAGCAGCTCCACGGGGGGGCCAGTCTATGGCTACACCTTC

V gene: TRBV11-3
D gene: TRBD1
J gene: TRBJ2-5
clone size: NA
CDR3 protein: CASSQGAGGETQYF
CDR3 DNA: TGTGCCAGCAGCCAGGGGGCTGGAGGAGAGACCCAGTACTTC

V gene: TRBV3-1/TRBV3-2
D gene: NA
J gene: TRBJ2-7
clone size: NA
CDR3 protein: CASSQADGTYEQYF
CDR3 DNA: TGTGCCAGCAGCCAAGCCGACGGGACCTACGAGCAGTACTTC

V gene: TRBV19
D gene: NA
J gene: TRBJ2-6
clone size: NA
CDR3 protein: CASSSQAAISGANVLTF
CDR3 DNA: TGTGCCAGTAGTTCCCAGGCAGCTATCTCTGGGGCCAACGTCCTGACTTTC

V gene: TRBV9
D gene: NA
J gene: TRBJ2-7
clone size: NA
CDR3 protein: CASSVVAGPTYEQYF
CDR3 DNA: TGTGCCAGCAGCGTAGTTGCGGGGCCGACCTACGAGCAGTACTTC

V gene: TRBV19
D gene: TRBD1
J gene: TRBJ1-1
clone size: NA
CDR3 protein: CASTGGAWTEAFF
CDR3 DNA: TGTGCCAGTACAGGGGGCGCGTGGACTGAAGCTTTCTTT

V gene: TRBV6-6
D gene: NA
J gene: TRBJ2-7
clone size: NA
CDR3 protein: CASSPSRLAYEQYF
CDR3 DNA: TGTGCCAGCAGTCCTAGCAGACTAGCCTACGAGCAGTACTTC

V gene: TRBV7-2
D gene: TRBD1
J gene: TRBJ2-7
clone size: NA
CDR3 protein: CASSFRDSSYEQYF
CDR3 DNA: TGTGCCAGCAGCTTCCGGGACAGTTCCTACGAGCAGTACTTC

V gene: TRBV20-1
D gene: NA
J gene: TRBJ2-7
clone size: NA
CDR3 protein: CSARDTLEQYF
CDR3 DNA: TGCAGTGCTAGGGACACTCTCGAGCAGTACTTC

V gene: TRBV10-3
D gene: NA
J gene: TRBJ2-7
clone size: once
CDR3 protein: CAISDRQAYEQYF
CDR3 DNA: TGTGCCATCAGTGACCGGCAGGCCTACGAGCAGTACTTC

V gene: TRBV24-1
D gene: TRBD2
J gene: TRBJ2-1
clone size: once
CDR3 protein: CATSDSWRGGINEQFF
CDR3 DNA: TGTGCCACCAGTGATTCATGGCGGGGGGGGATCAATGAGCAGTTCTTC

V gene: TRBV11-2
D gene: TRBD2
J gene: TRBJ2-7
clone size: NA
CDR3 protein: CASSPSRLAGATTQYF
CDR3 DNA: TGTGCCAGCAGCCCCTCGAGGTTAGCGGGGGCTACGACGCAGTACTTC

V gene: TRBV7-2
D gene: TRBD2
J gene: TRBJ2-7
clone size: NA
CDR3 protein: CASSMRLAASYEQYF
CDR3 DNA: TGTGCCAGCAGCATGCGACTAGCGGCATCCTACGAGCAGTACTTC

V gene: TRBV4-2
D gene: TRBD2
J gene: TRBJ2-1
clone size: NA
CDR3 protein: CASSARLAGGFEQFF
CDR3 DNA: TGTGCCAGCAGCGCCCGACTAGCGGGAGGGTTTGAGCAGTTCTTC

V gene: TRBV12-5
D gene: NA
J gene: TRBJ1-5
clone size: NA
CDR3 protein: CASGPDIPNQPQHF
CDR3 DNA: TGTGCTAGTGGCCCAGACATCCCCAATCAGCCCCAGCATTTT

V gene: TRBV12-5
D gene: TRBD1
J gene: TRBJ2-7
clone size: once
CDR3 protein: CASGLVTGGSGYEQYF
CDR3 DNA: TGTGCTAGTGGTTTGGTAACAGGGGGCTCAGGTTACGAGCAGTACTTC

V gene: TRBV5-1
D gene: TRBD2
J gene: TRBJ2-7
clone size: NA
CDR3 protein: CASSPGLANEQYF
CDR3 DNA: TGCGCCAGCAGCCCTGGACTAGCCAACGAGCAGTACTTC

V gene: TRBV9
D gene: TRBD1
J gene: TRBJ1-1
clone size: NA
CDR3 protein: CASSATGVNTEAFF
CDR3 DNA: TGTGCCAGCAGCGCGACAGGGGTGAACACTGAAGCTTTCTTT

V gene: TRBV6-2/TRBV6-3
D gene: NA
J gene: TRBJ1-1
clone size: NA
CDR3 protein: CASSYSVEGTEAFF
CDR3 DNA: TGTGCCAGCAGTTACTCGGTAGAGGGCACTGAAGCTTTCTTT

V gene: TRBV14
D gene: TRBD1
J gene: TRBJ2-7
clone size: NA
CDR3 protein: CASSRQTGSSYEQYF
CDR3 DNA: TGTGCCAGCAGCCGGCAGACAGGGAGCTCCTACGAGCAGTACTTC

V gene: TRBV4-3
D gene: TRBD1
J gene: TRBJ2-7
clone size: NA
CDR3 protein: CASSQVSGAGGYEQYF
CDR3 DNA: TGCGCCAGCAGCCAAGTGAGTGGAGCAGGGGGCTACGAGCAGTACTTC

V gene: TRBV27
D gene: TRBD2
J gene: TRBJ2-1
clone size: NA
CDR3 protein: CASSLRLAGGYDEQFF
CDR3 DNA: TGTGCCAGCAGTCTTCGACTAGCGGGAGGTTACGATGAGCAGTTCTTC

V gene: TRBV28
D gene: NA
J gene: TRBJ2-7
clone size: NA
CDR3 protein: CASSLSRYEQYF
CDR3 DNA: TGTGCCAGCAGTTTATCCAGGTACGAGCAGTACTTC

V gene: TRBV19
D gene: NA
J gene: TRBJ2-6
clone size: NA
CDR3 protein: CASSLGASGANVLTF
CDR3 DNA: TGTGCCAGTAGCCTGGGAGCATCTGGGGCCAACGTCCTGACTTTC

V gene: TRBV19
D gene: NA
J gene: TRBJ1-5
clone size: NA
CDR3 protein: CASRLGQPSNQPQHF
CDR3 DNA: TGTGCCAGTAGACTGGGGCAGCCTAGCAATCAGCCCCAGCATTTT

V gene: TRBV7-9
D gene: NA
J gene: TRBJ1-1
clone size: NA
CDR3 protein: CASSPTENTEAFF
CDR3 DNA: TGTGCCAGCAGCCCAACAGAGAACACTGAAGCTTTCTTT

V gene: TRBV27
D gene: NA
J gene: TRBJ2-2
clone size: NA
CDR3 protein: CASSFGNTGELFF
CDR3 DNA: TGTGCCAGCAGTTTCGGTAACACCGGGGAGCTGTTTTTT

V gene: TRBV19
D gene: TRBD2
J gene: TRBJ2-7
clone size: once
CDR3 protein: CASSLAGGPFNEQYF
CDR3 DNA: TGTGCCAGTAGTCTAGCGGGAGGGCCGTTCAACGAGCAGTACTTC

V gene: TRBV19
D gene: NA
J gene: TRBJ1-5
clone size: NA
CDR3 protein: CASSPGGRSNQPQHF
CDR3 DNA: TGTGCCAGTAGTCCGGGGGGCAGGAGCAATCAGCCCCAGCATTTT

V gene: TRBV5-4
D gene: TRBD1
J gene: TRBJ2-1
clone size: NA
CDR3 protein: CASSPDRGRYNEQFF
CDR3 DNA: TGTGCCAGCAGCCCCGACAGGGGTCGGTACAATGAGCAGTTCTTC

V gene: TRBV24-1
D gene: NA
J gene: TRBJ2-5
clone size: NA
CDR3 protein: CAPTEVGKEETQYF
CDR3 DNA: TGTGCCCCCACCGAAGTGGGCAAAGAAGAGACCCAGTACTTC

V gene: TRBV6-1
D gene: TRBD2
J gene: TRBJ2-5
clone size: NA
CDR3 protein: CASSEARASGRETQYF
CDR3 DNA: TGTGCCAGCAGTGAAGCAAGGGCTAGCGGGCGGGAGACCCAGTACTTC

V gene: TRBV29-1
D gene: TRBD1
J gene: TRBJ2-7
clone size: NA
CDR3 protein: CSVGDRSSYEQYF
CDR3 DNA: TGCAGCGTTGGGGACAGGAGCTCCTACGAGCAGTACTTC

V gene: TRBV27
D gene: NA
J gene: TRBJ1-1
clone size: NA
CDR3 protein: CASSLVANTEAFF
CDR3 DNA: TGTGCCAGCAGTTTGGTAGCGAACACTGAAGCTTTCTTT

V gene: TRBV7-3
D gene: TRBD2
J gene: TRBJ2-2
clone size: NA
CDR3 protein: CASSPPGLAGGSGELFF
CDR3 DNA: TGTGCCAGCAGCCCACCGGGACTAGCGGGAGGCTCCGGGGAGCTGTTTTTT

V gene: TRBV6-6
D gene: TRBD1
J gene: TRBJ1-5
clone size: NA
CDR3 protein: CASSSPRGLGQPQHF
CDR3 DNA: TGTGCCAGCAGTTCACCCAGGGGGCTGGGTCAGCCCCAGCATTTT

V gene: TRBV7-2
D gene: NA
J gene: TRBJ2-5
clone size: NA
CDR3 protein: CASGSGRTKETQYF
CDR3 DNA: TGTGCCAGCGGTTCTGGACGGACAAAAGAGACCCAGTACTTC

V gene: TRBV27
D gene: TRBD2
J gene: TRBJ2-7
clone size: few
CDR3 protein: CASSFQGVAGSYEQYF
CDR3 DNA: TGTGCCAGCAGCTTCCAGGGTGTAGCGGGGTCCTACGAGCAGTACTTC

V gene: TRBV6-5
D gene: TRBD1
J gene: TRBJ2-7
clone size: once
CDR3 protein: CASSQPGQVYEQYF
CDR3 DNA: TGTGCCAGCAGTCAGCCGGGACAGGTCTACGAGCAGTACTTC

V gene: TRBV9
D gene: NA
J gene: TRBJ1-1
clone size: NA
CDR3 protein: CASSVIGAMNTEAFF
CDR3 DNA: TGTGCCAGCAGCGTAATTGGGGCCATGAACACTGAAGCTTTCTTT

V gene: TRBV6-1
D gene: NA
J gene: TRBJ1-5
clone size: NA
CDR3 protein: CASSEARGLNQPQHF
CDR3 DNA: TGTGCCAGCAGTGAAGCACGAGGGCTTAATCAGCCCCAGCATTTT

V gene: TRBV5-6
D gene: NA
J gene: TRBJ2-5
clone size: NA
CDR3 protein: CASSLREGRETQYF
CDR3 DNA: TGTGCCAGCAGCCTCCGTGAAGGGAGAGAGACCCAGTACTTC

V gene: TRBV5-4
D gene: TRBD2
J gene: TRBJ2-5
clone size: NA
CDR3 protein: CASSGTSGNQETQYF
CDR3 DNA: TGTGCCAGCAGCGGGACTAGCGGGAACCAAGAGACCCAGTACTTC

V gene: TRBV15
D gene: NA
J gene: TRBJ2-5
clone size: NA
CDR3 protein: CATSRDQGQETQYF
CDR3 DNA: TGTGCCACCAGCAGAGACCAGGGGCAAGAGACCCAGTACTTC

V gene: TRBV28
D gene: TRBD1
J gene: TRBJ1-5
clone size: NA
CDR3 protein: CASSLRDRNQPQHF
CDR3 DNA: TGTGCCAGCAGTTTGCGGGACAGAAATCAGCCCCAGCATTTT